This section outlines one T cell receptor beta chain sequence together with its context. Its cognate antigen is unknown. The data derive from a study of identical twins. Study-wide points: Without tracking the same donors, conclusions rested on cross-sectional statistical analysis. Twins' excess sharing was less marked for out-of-frame beta sequences.

Using its own MiXCR run on the 5' RACE reads, TCRdb lists one record per CDR3 protein. The sample has 600,000 to 700,000 distinct CDR3 sequences; about 20% are singletons. The CDR3 runs 12 residues. CDR1 and CDR2 (germline): MNHEY, SVGAGI. V was cut by 7 bases and J by 6 bases, with 10 bases left in between. These data also featured in a second study, about T cells expressing NK-cell markers. That report adds: The eight sequenced donors comprised seven who were HCMV-seropositive and one who was seronegative.

The sequence was collected from a woman between 18 and 29 years old in good health. Sequenced: PBMCs. The chain is built from TRBV6-5 and TRBJ2-1; either TRBD1 or TRBD2 may fit D (5 bases each). CDR3 region: CASKEGFNEQFF. CDR3 nucleotides: TGTGCCAGCAAAGAGGGGTTCAATGAGCAGTTCTTC.